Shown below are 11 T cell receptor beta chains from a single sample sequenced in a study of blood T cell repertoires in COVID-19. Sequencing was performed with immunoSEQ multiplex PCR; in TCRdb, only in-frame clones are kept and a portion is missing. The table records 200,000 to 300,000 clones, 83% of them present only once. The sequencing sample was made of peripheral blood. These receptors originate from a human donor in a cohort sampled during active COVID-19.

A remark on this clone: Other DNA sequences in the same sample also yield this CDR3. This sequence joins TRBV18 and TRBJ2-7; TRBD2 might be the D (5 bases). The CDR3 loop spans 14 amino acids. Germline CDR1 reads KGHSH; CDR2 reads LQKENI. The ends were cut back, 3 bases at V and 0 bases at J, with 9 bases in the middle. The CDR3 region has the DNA TGTGCCAGCTCACCTCAGGACTCCTCCTACGAGCAGTACTTC. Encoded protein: CASSPQDSSYEQYF.

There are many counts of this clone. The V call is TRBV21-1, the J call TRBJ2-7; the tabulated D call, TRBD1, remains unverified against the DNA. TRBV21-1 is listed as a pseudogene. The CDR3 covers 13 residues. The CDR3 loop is CASNSQGADEQYF. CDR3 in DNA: TGTGCCAGCAACTCACAGGGGGCTGACGAGCAGTACTTC.

The CDR3 reads CASRGTGLAANEGGETQYF. The CDR3 DNA reads TGTGCCAGCAGGGGCACGGGACTAGCGGCTAACGAGGGTGGGGAGACCCAGTACTTC. The chain joins TRBV3-1 (or the pseudogene TRBV3-2) to TRBJ2-5; 11 bases agree with TRBD2. Germline lookup yields CDR1 LGHDT and CDR2 YNNKEL (reference sequence). This CDR3 is 19 amino acids long. J lost 5 bases, V lost 6 bases, and 20 bases had no gene match.

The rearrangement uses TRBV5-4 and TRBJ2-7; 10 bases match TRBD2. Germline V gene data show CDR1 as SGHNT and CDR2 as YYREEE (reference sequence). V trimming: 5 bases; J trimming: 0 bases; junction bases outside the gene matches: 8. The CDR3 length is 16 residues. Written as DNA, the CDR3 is TGTGCCAGCAGATCCGGACTAGCGGAAAACTCCTACGAGCAGTACTTC. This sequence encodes CASRSGLAENSYEQYF.

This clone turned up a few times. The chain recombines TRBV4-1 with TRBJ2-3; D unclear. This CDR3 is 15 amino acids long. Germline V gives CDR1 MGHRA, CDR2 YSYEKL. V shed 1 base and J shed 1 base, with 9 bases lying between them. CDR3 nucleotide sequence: TGCGCCAGCAGCCAAGTTGATCTACGCACAGATACGCAGTATTTT. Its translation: CASSQVDLRTDTQYF.

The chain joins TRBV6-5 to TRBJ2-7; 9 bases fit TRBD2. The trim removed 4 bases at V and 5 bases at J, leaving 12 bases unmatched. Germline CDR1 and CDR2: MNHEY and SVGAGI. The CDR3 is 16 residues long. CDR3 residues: CASSSSASGGHDEQYF. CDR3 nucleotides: TGTGCCAGCAGTTCTTCTGCGAGCGGGGGGCACGACGAGCAGTACTTC.

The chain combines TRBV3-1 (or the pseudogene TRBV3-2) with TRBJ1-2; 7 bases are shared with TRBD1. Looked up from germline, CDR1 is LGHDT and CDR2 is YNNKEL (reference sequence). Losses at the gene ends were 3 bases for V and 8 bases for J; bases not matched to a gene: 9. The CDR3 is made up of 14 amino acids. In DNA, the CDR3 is TGTGCCAGCAGCCATCTTCCCAGGGACAGCGGCTACACCTTC. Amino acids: CASSHLPRDSGYTF.

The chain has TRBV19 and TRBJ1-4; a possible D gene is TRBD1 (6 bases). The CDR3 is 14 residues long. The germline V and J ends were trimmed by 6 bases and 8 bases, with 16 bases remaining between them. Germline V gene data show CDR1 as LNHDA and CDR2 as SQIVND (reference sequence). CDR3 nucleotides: TGTGCCAGTAGGACGCCGGGACAACACGAAAAACTGTTTTTT. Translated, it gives CASRTPGQHEKLFF.

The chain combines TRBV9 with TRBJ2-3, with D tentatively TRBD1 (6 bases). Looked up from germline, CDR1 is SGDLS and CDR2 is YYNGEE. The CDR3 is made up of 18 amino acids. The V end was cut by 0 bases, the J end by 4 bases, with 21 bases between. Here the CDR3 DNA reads TGTGCCAGCAGCGTAGGTGGCAGGGGTAGTTTCGTTGCAGATACGCAGTATTTT. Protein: CASSVGGRGSFVADTQYF.

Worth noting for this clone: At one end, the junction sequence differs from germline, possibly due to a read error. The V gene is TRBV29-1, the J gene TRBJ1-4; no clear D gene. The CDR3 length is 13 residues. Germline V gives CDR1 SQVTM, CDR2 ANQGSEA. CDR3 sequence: CSVKDGANEKLFF. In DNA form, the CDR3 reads TGCAGCGTTAAAGACGGGGCTAATGAAAAACTGTTTTTT.

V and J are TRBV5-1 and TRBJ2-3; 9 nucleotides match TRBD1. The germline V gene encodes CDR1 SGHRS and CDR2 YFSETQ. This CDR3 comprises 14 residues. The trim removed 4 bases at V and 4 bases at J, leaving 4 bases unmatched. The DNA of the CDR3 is TGCGCCAGCAGCCCGGGACAGGGCCCAGATACGCAGTATTTT. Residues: CASSPGQGPDTQYF.